This T cell receptor beta chain was captured by sequencing in a study of T cells in localized non-small cell lung cancer (dated by TCRdb to about 2020). Concerning the study at large: Comparing tumors with uninvolved tumor-adjacent lungs, the study looked at the T cell repertoires of approximately 240 patients with early-stage NSCLC. The cohort was made up of approximately 250 treatment-naive NSCLC patients whose localized lung tumors had been resected. NSCLC patients had a mean age of roughly 64 years, and 129 were male and about a hundred female.

TCR beta CDR3 regions were sequenced from DNA using the immunoSEQ Assay. The paper's processing steps were these. To compute T cell density, TCR beta template counts were normalized to usable DNA, which was estimated by amplifying housekeeping genes. Richness was estimated with the preseqR package, extrapolating to 400,000 templates for PBMC samples and 120,000 templates for tissue samples. Clonality was calculated as one minus Pielou's evenness. Tissue-enriched TCRs were identified through differential abundance testing performed on productive amino-acid clonotypes, with a minimum total count of 5 and an alpha of 0.1. The Jaccard Index and the Morisita Overlap Index were used to measure how much the repertoires overlapped between compartments. GLIPH clustered TCR beta CDR3s with public tetramer-defined viral CDR3s; viral motifs required at least three viral sequences plus V-gene enrichment. Drawn from immuneACCESS, this table holds only the in-frame rearrangements with V and J called that TCRdb kept. Clones are partly lost; checked studies trace under half to an unresolved V gene and leave the rest unexplained. V and J calls and clone size are copied from that table; D and trimming were computed from the DNA. The sample table holds 25,000 to 30,000 clones, of which approximately 85% were seen once. The ten largest clones add up to roughly 4.5% of the sample.

Turning to this clone: Its antigen has not been determined. Base qualities are missing; no much larger clone stands one base away.

What the research found in general, with its limitations: The highest T cell clonality was observed in uninvolved tumor-adjacent lung, where clonality exceeded that of tumor, suggesting that antigenic responses were more focused in uninvolved tumor-adjacent lung. Higher T cell density in blood was associated with longer overall survival, whereas higher clonality in adjacent lung was associated with shorter survival. A median of roughly 50 of the top 100 tumor clones turned up in the paired uninvolved adjacent lung, and fewer than 35 of those clones also ranked among the top 100 of that same adjacent lung. Multi-region tumor sequencing was not performed, so intratumor heterogeneity could not be excluded. Because the study design was exploratory, TCR variables were selected using unadjusted p-values without false-discovery rate correction.

The CDR3 contains 12 residues, cysteine and phenylalanine counted. The DNA shown is the 36-base CDR3, in frame from base 1. The germline V gene encodes CDR1 LNHDA and CDR2 SQIVND (reference sequence). After removal of 4 bases from V and 12 bases from J, the junction retains 8 bases not matched to a gene. At diagnosis, tumor, uninvolved tumor-adjacent lung and peripheral blood were collected and then preserved as a mix of FFPE and fresh-frozen material. For TCR repertoire profiling, blood samples were analyzed as peripheral blood mononuclear cells. The rearranged chain carries TRBV19 and TRBJ1-1, with 7 central nucleotides matching TRBD1. This TCR was sampled from a woman aged 35-70 years with stage I lung adenocarcinoma. The starting material was peripheral blood, obtained before any cancer treatment. The nucleotides are TGTGCCAGTAGTAGCCGACAGGGAACGTCTTTCTTT. The translation is CASSSRQGTSFF.